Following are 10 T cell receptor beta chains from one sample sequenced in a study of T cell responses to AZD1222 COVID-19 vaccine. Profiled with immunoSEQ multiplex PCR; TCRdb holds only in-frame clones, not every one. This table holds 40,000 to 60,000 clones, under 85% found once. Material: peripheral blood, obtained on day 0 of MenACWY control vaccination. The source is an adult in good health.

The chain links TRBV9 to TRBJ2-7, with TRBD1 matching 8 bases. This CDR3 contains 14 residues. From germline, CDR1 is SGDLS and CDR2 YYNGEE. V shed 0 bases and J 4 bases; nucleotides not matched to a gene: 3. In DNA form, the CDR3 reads TGTGCCAGCAGCGTAGATGACAGGGGTTACGAGCAGTACTTC. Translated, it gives CASSVDDRGYEQYF.

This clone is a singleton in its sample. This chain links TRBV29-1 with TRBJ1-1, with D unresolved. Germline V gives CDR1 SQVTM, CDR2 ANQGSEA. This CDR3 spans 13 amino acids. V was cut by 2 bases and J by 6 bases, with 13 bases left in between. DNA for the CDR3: TGCAGCGTTGAATCGGCATGGACTTCTGAAGCTTTCTTT. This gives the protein CSVESAWTSEAFF.

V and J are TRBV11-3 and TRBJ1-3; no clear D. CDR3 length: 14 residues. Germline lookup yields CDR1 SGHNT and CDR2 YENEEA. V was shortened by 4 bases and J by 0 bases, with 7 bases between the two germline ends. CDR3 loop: CASSSGTSGNTIYF. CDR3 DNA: TGTGCCAGCAGCTCAGGAACCTCTGGAAACACCATATATTTT. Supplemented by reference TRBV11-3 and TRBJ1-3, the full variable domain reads EAGVVQSPRYKIIEKKQPVAFWCNPISGHNTLYWYLQNLGQGPELLIRYENEEAVDDSQLPKDRFSAERLKGVDSTLKIQPAELGDSAVYLCASSSGTSGNTIYFGEGSWLTVV.

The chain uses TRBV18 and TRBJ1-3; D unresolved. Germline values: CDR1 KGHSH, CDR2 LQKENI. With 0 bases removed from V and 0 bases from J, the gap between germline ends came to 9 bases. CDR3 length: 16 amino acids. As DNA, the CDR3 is TGTGCCAGCTCACCACCCGACGGGAACTCTGGAAACACCATATATTTT. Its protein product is CASSPPDGNSGNTIYF.

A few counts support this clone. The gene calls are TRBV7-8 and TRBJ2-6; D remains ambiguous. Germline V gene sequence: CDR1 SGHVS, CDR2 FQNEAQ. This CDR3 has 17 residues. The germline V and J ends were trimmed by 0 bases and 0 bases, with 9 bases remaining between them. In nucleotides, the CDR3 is TGTGCCAGCAGCTTAGCGCGACGACTCTCTGGGGCCAACGTCCTGACTTTC. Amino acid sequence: CASSLARRLSGANVLTF.

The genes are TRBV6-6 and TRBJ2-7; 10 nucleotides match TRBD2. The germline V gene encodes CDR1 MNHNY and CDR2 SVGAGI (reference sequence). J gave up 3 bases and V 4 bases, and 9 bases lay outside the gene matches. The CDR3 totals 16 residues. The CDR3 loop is CASSFNAGLANYEQYF. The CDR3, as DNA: TGTGCCAGCAGTTTCAATGCGGGACTAGCGAACTACGAGCAGTACTTC.

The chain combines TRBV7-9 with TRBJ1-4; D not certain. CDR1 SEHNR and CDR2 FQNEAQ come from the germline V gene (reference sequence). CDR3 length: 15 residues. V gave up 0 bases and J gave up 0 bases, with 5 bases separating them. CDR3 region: CASSLALATNEKLFF. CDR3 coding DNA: TGTGCCAGCAGCTTAGCGCTAGCAACTAATGAAAAACTGTTTTTT. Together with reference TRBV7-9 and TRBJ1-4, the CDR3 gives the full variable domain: DTGVSQNPRHKITKRGQNVTFRCDPISEHNRLYWYRQTLGQGPEFLTYFQNEAQLEKSRLLSDRFSAERPKGSFSTLEIQRTEQGDSAMYLCASSLALATNEKLFFGSGTQLSVL.

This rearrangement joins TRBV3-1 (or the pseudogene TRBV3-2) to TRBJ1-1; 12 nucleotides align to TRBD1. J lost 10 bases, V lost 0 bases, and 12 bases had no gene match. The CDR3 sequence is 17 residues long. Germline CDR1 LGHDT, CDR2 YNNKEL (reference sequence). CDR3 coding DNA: TGTGCCAGCAGCCAAGATAGGTGGGGGGACAGGGGGCAAGGAGCTTTCTTT. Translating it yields CASSQDRWGDRGQGAFF.

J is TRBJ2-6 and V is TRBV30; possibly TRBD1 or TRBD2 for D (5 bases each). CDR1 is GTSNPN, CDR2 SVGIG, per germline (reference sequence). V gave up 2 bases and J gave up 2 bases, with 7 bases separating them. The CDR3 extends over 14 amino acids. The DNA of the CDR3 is TGTGCCTGGAGTAGAGGGGCTGGGGCCAACGTCCTGACTTTC. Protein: CAWSRGAGANVLTF.

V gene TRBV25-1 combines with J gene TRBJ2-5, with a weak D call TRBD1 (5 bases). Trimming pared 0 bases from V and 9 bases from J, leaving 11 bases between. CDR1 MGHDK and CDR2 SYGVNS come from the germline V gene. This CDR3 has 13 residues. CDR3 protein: CASSEYVGAAQYF. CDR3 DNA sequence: TGTGCCAGCAGTGAATATGTTGGGGCAGCCCAGTACTTC.